The sequence of this T cell receptor (beta chain) was determined in a study of T-cell reconstitution after alpha-beta-depleted transplantation in children. Study results and limitations: By one year post-transplant, T-cell counts and diversity largely arose from T cells that were newly produced. Approximately two months post-transplant, alpha-beta T cells reportedly originated from several hundred expanded graft clones.

CDR3 length equals 14 residues. The ends lost 4 bases at V and 6 bases at J; junction bases unmatched: 5. Germline lookup yields CDR1 SNHLY and CDR2 FYNNEI. Preparation of the TCRbeta library involved a method that used unique molecular identifiers. From the PCR reads, TCRdb called clonotypes with MiXCR, one entry per CDR3 protein. The sample has roughly 100,000 distinct CDR3 sequences, 4.5% to 7.5% seen once. Ten or more counts support this clonotype. The target antigen is unknown. The chain couples TRBV2 to TRBJ2-3, with 9 bases fitting TRBD1. This specimen was PBMCs, mostly from graft donor cells, taken 60 days after TCRalphabeta/CD19-depleted stem cell transplant. The source is a female patient between 2 and 15 years old who had a stem cell transplant for Fanconi anemia, so the T cells may come from the graft donor. The CDR3 region is CASSAYRGLDTQYF. The CDR3 nucleotides read TGTGCCAGCAGTGCTTACAGGGGGCTTGATACGCAGTATTTT.